This record looks at one T cell receptor (beta chain) sequence and its context. Its antigen is not known. This entry belongs to a study of cytomegalovirus exposure and HLA in healthy donors. On the study more broadly: Among roughly 190 million T cells, an earlier analysis found roughly 120 million unique TCR beta sequences. From donors who were HLA-typed, an early data release held 80 million or so unique TCRs.

Though probably carrying unrecorded immune exposures, donors were nominally healthy at sampling. Findings and limits, study-wide: CMV serostatus stood as the only immune exposure information on hand.

Amplification used 60 Vbeta primers and 13 Jbeta primers. Method: immunoSEQ multiplex PCR; TCRdb's copy keeps in-frame clones and lacks some. In total, the table holds 80,000 to 100,000 clones. Sequenced material: PBMCs. This sequence was found in a man between 50 and 59 years old in good health and CMV-seronegative.

CDR3 nucleotide sequence: TGTGCCAGCAGCTTAGGACAGGGGTGGGATTCACCCCTCCACTTT. Translated: CASSLGQGWDSPLHF. The chain couples TRBV11-2 to TRBJ1-6, with TRBD1 matching 8 bases. The CDR3 has 15 residues. CDR1 and CDR2 from the germline V gene are SGHAT and FQNNGV. The V segment lost 1 base and the J segment 8 bases; nucleotides outside the gene matches: 4. Using reference TRBV11-2 and TRBJ1-6 for the parts outside the CDR3, the full variable domain is EAGVAQSPRYKIIEKRQSVAFWCNPISGHATLYWYQQILGQGPKLLIQFQNNGVVDDSQLPKDRFSAERLKGVDSTLKIQPAKLEDSAVYLCASSLGQGWDSPLHFGNGTRLTVT.